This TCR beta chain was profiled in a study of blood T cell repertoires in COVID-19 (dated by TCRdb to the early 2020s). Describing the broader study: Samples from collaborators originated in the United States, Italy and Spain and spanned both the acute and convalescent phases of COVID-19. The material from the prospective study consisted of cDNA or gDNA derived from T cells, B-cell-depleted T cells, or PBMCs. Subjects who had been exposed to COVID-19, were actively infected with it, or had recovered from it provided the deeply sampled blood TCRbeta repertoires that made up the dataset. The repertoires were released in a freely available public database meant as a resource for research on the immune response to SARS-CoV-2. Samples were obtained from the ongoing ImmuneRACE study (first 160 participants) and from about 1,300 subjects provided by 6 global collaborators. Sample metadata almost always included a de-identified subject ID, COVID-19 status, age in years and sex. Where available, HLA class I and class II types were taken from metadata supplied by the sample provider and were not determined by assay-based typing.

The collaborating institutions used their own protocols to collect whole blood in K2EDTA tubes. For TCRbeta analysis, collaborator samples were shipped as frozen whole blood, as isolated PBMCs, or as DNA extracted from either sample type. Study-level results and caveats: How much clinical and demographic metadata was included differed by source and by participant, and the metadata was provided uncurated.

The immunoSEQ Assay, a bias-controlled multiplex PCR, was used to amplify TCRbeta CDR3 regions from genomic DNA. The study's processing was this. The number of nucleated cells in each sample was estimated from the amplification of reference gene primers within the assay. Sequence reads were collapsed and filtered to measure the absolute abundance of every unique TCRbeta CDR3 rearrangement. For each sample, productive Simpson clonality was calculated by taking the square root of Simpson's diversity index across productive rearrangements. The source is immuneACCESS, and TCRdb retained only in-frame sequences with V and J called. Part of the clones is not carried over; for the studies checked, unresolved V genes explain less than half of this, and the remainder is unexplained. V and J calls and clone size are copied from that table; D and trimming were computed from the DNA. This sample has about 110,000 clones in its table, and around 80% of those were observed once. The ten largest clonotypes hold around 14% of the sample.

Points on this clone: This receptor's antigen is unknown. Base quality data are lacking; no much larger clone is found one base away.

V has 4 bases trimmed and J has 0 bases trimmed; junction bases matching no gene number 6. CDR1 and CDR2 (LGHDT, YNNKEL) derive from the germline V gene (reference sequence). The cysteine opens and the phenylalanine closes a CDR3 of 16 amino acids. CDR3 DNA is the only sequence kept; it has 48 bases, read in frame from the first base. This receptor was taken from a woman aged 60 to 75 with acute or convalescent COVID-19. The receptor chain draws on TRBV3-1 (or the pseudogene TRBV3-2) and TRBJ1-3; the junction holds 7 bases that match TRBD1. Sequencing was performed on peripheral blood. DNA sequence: TGTGCCAGCAGCCCGACAGGGCCTTACTCTGGAAACACCATATATTTT. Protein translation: CASSPTGPYSGNTIYF.